This T cell receptor beta chain was recovered during a study of shared clonotypes between healthy human individuals. About the study: The study used three CD4 naive, three CD4 memory, two CD8 naive and one CD8 memory plate per donor.

Study-level findings and limits: In a handful of donors, about 5% of naive CD4 clonotypes appeared in common. Specimens sampled were limited to blood, with tissue repertoires likely differing.

The naive CD8 subset, CD45RO-negative cells positively selected for CCR7, excluded terminally differentiated effector memory CD45RA+ cells. Between the trimmed V and J ends, which lost 3 bases and 6 bases, there was a span of 6 bases. CDR3 length: 12 residues. Germline V gene lookup returns CDR1 SEHNR and CDR2 FQNEAQ (reference sequence). Replicate PCRs run on sorted subsets employed approximately 200 ng DNA, 30,000 to 35,000 T cell genomes. TCRdb's copy holds only in-frame clones and misses some; the assay was immunoSEQ multiplex PCR. The sample includes roughly 1,800,000 clones, about 95% seen only once; the top ten take roughly 1.2%. Comments on this clone: Antigen unknown.

V gene TRBV7-9 combines with J gene TRBJ2-1, with D unresolved. Sequencing was carried out using naive CD8+ T cells sorted from blood. The clonotype originates from a man aged 18 to 29 in good health. The CDR3 spells CASSFRPNEQFF. The CDR3 nucleotides are TGTGCCAGCAGCTTCCGGCCCAATGAGCAGTTCTTC.